Below, 12 T cell receptor beta chains from the same sample are listed, as sequenced in a study of T cell responses to AZD1222 COVID-19 vaccine. Clones were sequenced by immunoSEQ multiplex PCR, and TCRdb holds only the in-frame ones, with some missing. The data contain about 110,000 clones, 80% to 90% of them singletons. The sequencing here drew on peripheral blood, taken on day 0 of AZD1222 vaccination. The receptors originated from an adult in good health.

In this sample, this clone turned up a few times. CDR3 sequence (DNA): TGTGCCAGCAGTGAAAGGCCGGGGGACTCGGGGAATGAGCAGTTCTTC. Protein product: CASSERPGDSGNEQFF. This rearrangement joins TRBV6-1 to TRBJ2-1, with D maybe TRBD2 (6 bases). The CDR3 is 16 residues long. Trimming shortened V by 2 bases and J by 7 bases, and 18 bases separated the two germline ends. Germline CDR1 is MNHNS and CDR2 is SASEGT.

This chain links TRBV5-8 with TRBJ2-1; D is possibly TRBD1 (5 bases). Trimming left V 5 bases short and J 9 bases short, with 12 bases between. CDR1 and CDR2 from the germline V gene are SGHTS and YDEGEE. The CDR3 is 12 amino acids. The CDR3 nucleotides are TGTGCCAGCAGGGGGCCAGGCGGTGAGCAGTTCTTC. Protein product: CASRGPGGEQFF.

This clone was seen just once. The chain combines TRBV6-5 with TRBJ1-2; no clear D gene. The CDR3 covers 14 residues. V was pared by 6 bases and J by 6 bases, with 17 bases between. CDR1 is MNHEY, CDR2 SVGAGI, per germline. The CDR3 DNA follows: TGTGCCAGCAGCCTTTACCGGGCCACCAATGGCTACACCTTC. This sequence encodes CASSLYRATNGYTF.

This clone came up once. The chain has TRBV5-4 and TRBJ1-2, with D unclear. The germline V gene has CDR1 SGHNT and CDR2 YYREEE (reference sequence). The CDR3 runs 15 residues. V lost 5 bases and J lost 5, with 19 bases in between. The CDR3 protein is CASRDPGNPNYGYTF. CDR3 sequence (DNA): TGTGCCAGCAGGGATCCGGGAAATCCGAATTATGGCTACACCTTC.

The J gene is TRBJ1-2, the V gene TRBV18; 7 positions match TRBD1. J was trimmed by 3 bases and V by 3 bases; bases with no gene match: 1. The V gene's germline CDR1 is KGHSH and CDR2 LQKENI. The CDR3 contains 13 residues. The CDR3 protein is CASSPQGDYGYTF. DNA of the CDR3: TGTGCCAGCTCACCCCAGGGGGACTATGGCTACACCTTC.

This sequence joins TRBV7-9 and TRBJ2-5, with 9 bases lining up with TRBD1. J was trimmed by 5 bases and V by 8 bases; bases with no gene match: 9. The germline V gene has CDR1 SEHNR and CDR2 FQNEAQ (reference sequence). CDR3 length: 14 residues. Here the CDR3 DNA reads TGTGCCAGCCGATCGACAGGGGGAGGCGAGACCCAGTACTTC. The encoded protein is CASRSTGGGETQYF.

This chain uses TRBV7-2 with TRBJ2-3; TRBD1 might be the D (6 bases). The V end was cut by 5 bases, the J end by 7 bases, with 13 bases between. Germline loops: CDR1 SGHTA, CDR2 FQGNSA. The CDR3 length is 13 residues. CDR3 residues: CASSPTGGNTQYF. The CDR3 DNA follows: TGTGCCAGCAGCCCCACTGGGGGCAATACGCAGTATTTT.

V and J are TRBV5-1 and TRBJ2-7; either TRBD1 or TRBD2 may fit D (6 bases each). In germline, CDR1 is SGHRS, CDR2 YFSETQ. Trimming pared 0 bases from V and 4 bases from J, leaving 17 bases between. CDR3 length: 16 residues. The DNA of the CDR3 is TGCGCCAGCAGCTTGGATGGGGGCGGGGTTGGTTACGAGCAGTACTTC. It translates to CASSLDGGGVGYEQYF.

J is TRBJ1-1 and V is TRBV11-2; D not certain. This CDR3 is built from 13 residues. V gave up 3 bases and J gave up 2 bases, with 7 bases separating them. Germline CDR1 reads SGHAT; CDR2 reads FQNNGV. The CDR3 spells CASSFGLNTEAFF. The CDR3 bases are TGTGCCAGCAGCTTCGGTTTAAACACTGAAGCTTTCTTT.

This clone has a single count. This sequence joins TRBV7-8 and TRBJ2-3; tentatively, D is TRBD2 (5 bases). Germline assignment: CDR1 SGHVS and CDR2 FQNEAQ. Trimming removed 3 bases at V and 5 bases at J, with 18 bases between. The CDR3 length is 16 residues. CDR3 protein: CASSFNRDHRGDTQYF. The CDR3 DNA follows: TGTGCCAGCAGCTTTAACCGGGATCACCGTGGAGATACGCAGTATTTT.

The chain combines TRBV27 with TRBJ2-7; perhaps TRBD2 as D (5 bases). The CDR3 runs 13 residues. Trimming cost V 6 bases and J 0 bases, with 9 bases left between them. Per the germline V gene, CDR1 is MNHEY and CDR2 is SMNVEV (reference sequence). The CDR3 region has the DNA TGTGCCAGCAGAGAGACTATCTCCTACGAGCAGTACTTC. It is translated as CASRETISYEQYF.

This chain uses TRBV14 with TRBJ2-2; TRBD1 is a possible D gene (5 bases). The CDR3 spans 13 residues. The germline V gene encodes CDR1 SGHDN and CDR2 FVKESK. Trimming removed 4 bases from V and 9 bases from J, with 12 bases in between. CDR3 in DNA: TGTGCCAGCAGCCCCGTGGGGCACCGGGAGCTGTTTTTT. Translated: CASSPVGHRELFF.